The 19 T cell receptor beta chains in this list originate from one sample, sequenced in a study of T cells in Graves' hyperthyroidism and ophthalmopathy. RNA transcripts were the template for amplifying TCR beta CDR3 regions. HTBI primers were the set used in a first-round RT-PCR of the TCR CDR3. TCRdb re-called the multiplex PCR reads through MiXCR, storing one row per CDR3 protein. Found here are 300,000 to 450,000 distinct CDR3 sequences, 13% of them singletons; the top ten hold 9.2%. Sample: blood. The receptors stem from a woman aged 18-29 years with Graves' hyperthyroidism.

Points on this clonotype: A much larger clone lies a single base off, so this may be a read error. The chain has TRBV28 and TRBJ2-1; D unresolved. The length of the CDR3 is 15 residues. V lost 2 bases to trimming and J lost 3 bases, with 11 bases between them. Looked up from germline, CDR1 is MDHEN and CDR2 is SYDVKM. CDR3 protein: CASSLGSDDYNEQFF. The CDR3 DNA sequence: TGTGCCAGCAGTTTAGGGTCAGATGACTACAATGAGCAGTTCTTC.

This clonotype has just a few counts. The V and J genes are TRBV27 and TRBJ2-7, with TRBD1 identical over 7 bases. The CDR3 totals 15 residues. Germline CDR1 reads MNHEY; CDR2 reads SMNVEV (reference sequence). V lost 11 bases, J lost 3 bases, and 16 bases stayed unmatched. The CDR3 loop is CAFYEYRDSNYEQYF. CDR3 DNA: TGTGCCTTCTACGAGTACCGGGACAGCAACTACGAGCAGTACTTC.

CDR3 DNA: TGCAGTGCTAGAACGACAGGGAGGTGGACTGGCGGGGCCCAAGAGACCCAGTACTTC. This translates into CSARTTGRWTGGAQETQYF. The chain carries TRBV20-1 and TRBJ2-5; D might be TRBD1 (7 bases). The V end was cut by 2 bases, the J end by 1 base, with 26 bases between. CDR3 length: 19 residues. CDR1 is DFQATT and CDR2 is SNEGSKA in the germline V gene (reference sequence).

The rearrangement links TRBV12-3 or TRBV12-4 to TRBJ2-5, with a possible D match to TRBD1 (5 bases). V lost 3 bases and J 2 bases, leaving 13 bases between the germline ends. The CDR3 covers 15 residues. The CDR3 nucleotides are TGTGCCAGCAGTTTTGGGCCAGGGCTACAAGAGACCCAGTACTTC. This gives the protein CASSFGPGLQETQYF.

This clonotype appeared many times. The chain is built from TRBV7-8 and TRBJ2-3; D call uncertain. CDR1 is SGHVS, CDR2 FQNEAQ, per germline. Between the trimmed V and J ends, which lost 4 bases and 3 bases, there was a span of 20 bases. The CDR3 totals 17 residues. CDR3 nucleotide sequence: TGTGCCAGCAGCTCGAGCCGGGCGGATTCTGGGACAGATACGCAGTATTTT. This sequence encodes CASSSSRADSGTDTQYF.

There are many counts of this clonotype. V gene TRBV20-1 combines with J gene TRBJ2-5, with 13 positions matching TRBD2. CDR1 DFQATT and CDR2 SNEGSKA come from the germline V gene (reference sequence). The CDR3 is 15 amino acids. Trimming took 6 bases from V and 6 from J; bases not matched to a gene: 10. The chain's CDR3 is CSAAIGTSGVKTQYF. CDR3 in DNA: TGCAGTGCCGCGATCGGGACTAGCGGGGTGAAGACCCAGTACTTC.

This clonotype was picked up many times. The rearrangement joins TRBV29-1 to TRBJ2-1; the match to TRBD1 covers 9 bases. Per the germline V gene, CDR1 is SQVTM and CDR2 is ANQGSEA. The CDR3 has 15 amino acids. The junction had 12 bases not matched to a gene; V was cut back by 3 bases and J by 9 bases. This CDR3 is CSVDEGTGRFGEQFF. CDR3 DNA sequence: TGCAGCGTTGATGAGGGGACAGGGCGCTTCGGTGAGCAGTTCTTC.

In this sample, this clonotype turned up many times. The chain joins TRBV10-3 to TRBJ1-2; perhaps TRBD1 as D (6 bases). The CDR3 is made up of 15 amino acids. The germline V gene has CDR1 ENHRY and CDR2 SYGVKD. Trimming took 5 bases from V and 4 from J, leaving 17 bases between them. The CDR3 loop reads CAISPALGGRYGYTF. The CDR3 DNA sequence: TGTGCCATCAGTCCTGCTTTGGGGGGCCGCTATGGCTACACCTTC.

This clonotype was recorded many times. V is TRBV2 and J is TRBJ1-2, with 7 bases aligning to TRBD1. The CDR3 is 13 residues long. V lost 3 bases to trimming and J lost 4 bases; unmatched junction nucleotides: 2. CDR1 SNHLY and CDR2 FYNNEI come from the germline V gene. The CDR3 here is CASSEGTAYGYTF. The CDR3 DNA reads TGTGCCAGCAGTGAGGGGACAGCCTATGGCTACACCTTC.

This clonotype appeared many times. The chain uses TRBV14 and TRBJ2-6; 9 positions match TRBD1. The CDR3 is 13 residues long. Germline CDR1 SGHDN, CDR2 FVKESK. Trimming cost V 6 bases and J 10 bases; bases outside gene matches: 4. The CDR3 is CASRRTGENVLTF. CDR3 coding DNA: TGTGCCAGCAGACGGACAGGGGAAAACGTCCTGACTTTC.

The V call is TRBV10-2, the J call TRBJ2-5; TRBD1 is a possible D gene (7 bases). The V gene lost 8 bases and the J gene lost 13 bases, with 26 bases spanning the gap. The CDR3 loop spans 14 amino acids. The germline gives CDR1 WSHSY, CDR2 SAAADI. CDR3 protein: CASQSGDRVSGGYF. The DNA of the CDR3 is TGCGCCAGCCAGTCGGGGGACAGAGTCTCCGGAGGGTACTTC.

This clonotype was seen many times. The rearrangement uses TRBV24-1 and TRBJ2-7; 7 nucleotides align to TRBD1. The V segment lost 5 bases and the J segment 5 bases; nucleotides outside the gene matches: 5. The CDR3 has 13 amino acids. In germline, CDR1 is KGHDR, CDR2 SFDVKD. CDR3 loop: CATSGQGNDEQYF. The CDR3 DNA reads TGTGCCACCAGTGGACAGGGAAACGACGAGCAGTACTTC.

Many counts were recorded for this clonotype. The chain employs TRBV3-1 and TRBJ2-3, with TRBD1 matching over 7 bases. This CDR3 spans 14 amino acids. The V gene's germline CDR1 is LGHDT and CDR2 YNNKEL (reference sequence). Trimming cost V 10 bases and J 1 base; bases outside gene matches: 8. CDR3 nucleotides: TGTGCCACCGCGATACAGGGGCGCACAGATACGCAGTATTTT. This sequence encodes CATAIQGRTDTQYF.

This clonotype came up many times. The chain recombines TRBV28 with TRBJ1-2; TRBD1 matches at 8 bases. The V gene's germline CDR1 is MDHEN and CDR2 SYDVKM. This CDR3 contains 14 residues. The trim removed 6 bases at V and 4 bases at J, leaving 7 bases unmatched. The CDR3 is CASRLTGASYGYTF. CDR3 nucleotide sequence: TGTGCCAGCAGACTGACAGGGGCGTCCTATGGCTACACCTTC.

This clonotype was observed many times. The V gene is TRBV18, the J gene TRBJ1-2; D remains unclear. The germline V gene has CDR1 KGHSH and CDR2 LQKENI. V dropped 1 base and J dropped 5 bases, with 11 bases sitting between them. The CDR3 is made up of 14 amino acids. The CDR3 DNA follows: TGTGCCAGCTCACCACTGTCTGATTCTTATGGCTACACCTTC. Translated, it gives CASSPLSDSYGYTF.

This clonotype was counted many times. The J gene is TRBJ2-3, the V gene TRBV10-1; perhaps TRBD1 as D (5 bases). Germline-derived CDR1 and CDR2 are WNHNN and SYGVQD (reference sequence). Trimming shortened V by 5 bases and J by 4 bases, and 13 bases separated the two germline ends. This CDR3 is 14 amino acids long. The CDR3 DNA sequence: TGCGCCAGCAGTACTGGACAAGGAGCAGATACGCAGTATTTT. Protein sequence: CASSTGQGADTQYF.

This clonotype was recorded at least ten times. V gene TRBV6-6 combines with J gene TRBJ2-2, with D perhaps matching TRBD2 (5 bases). CDR1 and CDR2 from the germline V gene are MNHNY and SVGAGI (reference sequence). V lost 2 bases and J lost 3, with 7 bases in between. The CDR3 runs to 14 residues. This CDR3 is CASSYAEDTGELFF. DNA for the CDR3: TGTGCCAGCAGTTACGCGGAGGACACCGGGGAGCTGTTTTTT.

This clonotype was seen ten or more times. This chain uses TRBV6-2 or TRBV6-3 with TRBJ2-3; a weak D match, TRBD1 (6 bases). The germline V and J ends were trimmed by 1 base and 3 bases, with 20 bases remaining between them. CDR3 length: 18 amino acids. Germline V gene lookup returns CDR1 MNHEY and CDR2 SVGEGT. The CDR3 reads CASSYLPGLAGETDTQYF. The CDR3 bases are TGTGCCAGCAGTTACTTACCGGGTCTCGCAGGGGAAACAGATACGCAGTATTTT.

The table lists this clonotype with many counts. The chain links TRBV20-1 to TRBJ2-1, with 11 bases aligning to TRBD2. The CDR3 is made up of 17 amino acids. J gave up 7 bases and V 3 bases, and 14 bases lay outside the gene matches. The V gene's germline CDR1 is DFQATT and CDR2 SNEGSKA (reference sequence). CDR3 sequence (DNA): TGCAGTGCTAGTCTCCTAGCGGGAGGATCAACCTCGAATGAGCAGTTCTTC. Its translation: CSASLLAGGSTSNEQFF.